One sample yielded the 27 T cell receptor beta chains listed below, sequenced in a study of Graves' ophthalmopathy and Graves' hyperthyroidism. RNA transcripts served as template for amplifying TCR beta CDR3 sequences. A first-round RT-PCR used HTBI primers, followed by a second-round multiplex PCR. TCRdb re-derived calls from the multiplex PCR reads in MiXCR, one entry per CDR3 protein. The sample has 500,000 to 700,000 distinct CDR3 sequences, under 45% seen once. Sequences were obtained from peripheral blood or thyroid tissue (not recorded which). The receptors were sampled from an adult man with Graves' hyperthyroidism.

The J gene is TRBJ2-5, the V gene TRBV7-9, with D possibly matching TRBD2 (6 bases). The J call may be in error: the DNA end matches TRBJ2-7 better. Germline values: CDR1 SEHNR, CDR2 FQNEAQ (reference sequence). The CDR3 covers 17 residues. As DNA, the CDR3 is TGTGCCAGCAGCTTAGACATAGGCGGGACGCTTACCTACGAGCAGTACTTC. Amino acid sequence: CASSLDIGGTLTYEQYF.

This clonotype was observed a few times. The rearrangement uses TRBV29-1 and TRBJ2-7; maybe TRBD1 (6 bases). The CDR3 covers 13 residues. Trimming stripped 8 bases from V and 4 bases from J, with 18 bases between. Germline-derived CDR1 and CDR2 are SQVTM and ANQGSEA. CDR3 residues: CSLTGKGPYEQYF. The CDR3 DNA is TGCAGCTTAACAGGGAAGGGGCCTTACGAGCAGTACTTC.

This clonotype was counted many times. The chain has TRBV25-1 and TRBJ1-4; D is unresolved. CDR1 and CDR2 (germline): MGHDK, SYGVNS. This CDR3 is 12 amino acids long. V was pared by 2 bases and J by 8 bases, with 6 bases between. The CDR3 DNA sequence: TGTGCCAGCAGTGAAGTGTACGAAAAACTGTTTTTT. This sequence encodes CASSEVYEKLFF.

The CDR3 spells CSARRVTGELFF. The DNA of the CDR3 is TGCAGTGCTAGAAGGGTGACCGGGGAGCTGTTTTTT. This chain links TRBV20-1 with TRBJ2-2; D unclear. Germline-derived CDR1 and CDR2 are DFQATT and SNEGSKA (reference sequence). The CDR3 runs to 12 residues. The V end lost 2 bases, the J end lost 5 bases, and 6 bases lay between the germline ends.

The V and J genes are TRBV29-1 and TRBJ1-2, with D perhaps matching TRBD1 (5 bases). CDR1 and CDR2 from the germline V gene are SQVTM and ANQGSEA. The CDR3 contains 11 residues. Trimming took off 2 bases at V and 12 bases at J, with 13 bases between the two ends. CDR3 DNA: TGCAGCGTTGAACAGGGTTCTGGAAACACCTTC. It translates to CSVEQGSGNTF.

This clonotype was recorded at least ten times. This chain joins TRBV29-1 and TRBJ1-1, with D unclear. V was pared by 8 bases and J by 0 bases, with 13 bases between. CDR1 and CDR2 (germline): SQVTM, ANQGSEA. CDR3 length: 13 amino acids. The CDR3 region is CSSISDLNTEAFF. The CDR3 DNA reads as TGCAGCTCCATTTCAGACTTGAACACTGAAGCTTTCTTT.

This clonotype was recorded many times. This chain uses TRBV20-1 with TRBJ2-7, with D tentatively TRBD1 (5 bases). Trimming removed 6 bases at V and 4 bases at J, with 10 bases between. CDR1 DFQATT and CDR2 SNEGSKA come from the germline V gene (reference sequence). CDR3 length: 11 residues. CDR3 in amino acids: CSASDIYEQYF. CDR3 DNA: TGCAGTGCATCGGACATTTACGAGCAGTACTTC.

Ten or more counts support this clonotype. The chain employs TRBV29-1 and TRBJ1-2, with TRBD1 matching over 10 bases. The CDR3 spans 14 residues. Unmatched junction bases numbered 4, after V lost 5 bases and J lost 1 base. Per germline, CDR1 SQVTM and CDR2 ANQGSEA. The CDR3 DNA reads as TGCAGCGTTCGTGGGGACAGGGGTAACTATGGCTACACCTTC. As protein: CSVRGDRGNYGYTF. The whole variable domain, filled in from reference TRBV29-1 and TRBJ1-2, reads SAVISQKPSRDICQRGTSLTIQCQVDSQVTMMFWYRQQPGQSLTLIATANQGSEATYESGFVIDKFPISRPNLTFSTLTVSNMSPEDSSIYLCSVRGDRGNYGYTFGSGTRLTVV.

Many counts were recorded for this clonotype. This chain connects TRBV20-1 to TRBJ1-1; TRBD1 matches 8 bases. J lost 8 bases, V lost 5 bases, and 7 bases had no gene match. Germline CDR1 DFQATT, CDR2 SNEGSKA (reference sequence). The CDR3 totals 12 residues. The CDR3 protein is CSAVQGAREAFF. DNA of the CDR3: TGCAGTGCTGTCCAGGGGGCGCGGGAAGCTTTCTTT.

At least ten counts were recorded for this clonotype. The chain uses TRBV29-1 and TRBJ2-7, with 7 bases identical to TRBD2. The CDR3 spans 12 residues. Germline V gene lookup returns CDR1 SQVTM and CDR2 ANQGSEA. J lost 1 base, V lost 7 bases, and 4 bases had no gene match. CDR3 bases: TGCAGCGCAGGTAGCGGGTCCTACGAGCAGTACTTC. Protein sequence: CSAGSGSYEQYF.

DNA of the CDR3: TGCAGTTCCGGGGCCGCAGCGGGCTACACCTTC. Protein: CSSGAAAGYTF. The chain is built from TRBV20-1 and TRBJ1-2; possible D gene TRBD1, 5 bases. Germline CDR1 reads DFQATT; CDR2 reads SNEGSKA (reference sequence). The CDR3 runs 11 residues. Trimming cost V 8 bases and J 8 bases, with 15 bases left between them.

This clonotype has ten or more counts. The chain is built from TRBV24-1 and TRBJ2-5, with D maybe TRBD1 (6 bases). The CDR3 length is 15 residues. With 1 base removed from V and 3 bases from J, the gap between germline ends came to 11 bases. Germline V CDR1 and CDR2: KGHDR, SFDVKD. Written as DNA, the CDR3 is TGTGCCACCAGTGATTTAACGGCAGGGGAAGAGACCCAGTACTTC. Protein sequence: CATSDLTAGEETQYF.

This clonotype was recorded many times. This chain joins TRBV7-9 and TRBJ1-1; 7 bases map to TRBD1. The germline V gene encodes CDR1 SEHNR and CDR2 FQNEAQ (reference sequence). The CDR3 is 14 residues long. The junction had 3 bases not matched to a gene; V was cut back by 5 bases and J by 0 bases. This CDR3 is CASSPTGLNTEAFF. The CDR3 region has the DNA TGTGCCAGCAGCCCGACAGGGCTGAACACTGAAGCTTTCTTT.

Here the CDR3 DNA reads TGTGCCAGCAGTGATAGGCCAGGGGTGCGCAATCAGCCCCAGCATTTT. This translates into CASSDRPGVRNQPQHF. The chain links TRBV2 to TRBJ1-5; a possible D gene is TRBD1 (6 bases). In germline, CDR1 is SNHLY, CDR2 FYNNEI. V shed 3 bases and J shed 2 bases, with 14 bases lying between them. The CDR3 extends over 16 amino acids.

The chain's CDR3 is CASSLDFATNEKLFF. CDR3 in DNA: TGTGCCAGCAGCCTCGACTTTGCAACTAATGAAAAACTGTTTTTT. The chain couples TRBV7-9 to TRBJ1-4; D unclear. Germline CDR1 reads SEHNR; CDR2 reads FQNEAQ (reference sequence). V was trimmed by 5 bases and J by 0 bases, leaving 10 bases between them. The CDR3 length is 15 residues.

The rearrangement links TRBV7-8 to TRBJ2-7; no definite D call. Near its end, the DNA agrees better with TRBJ2-1, so the J call may be wrong. CDR1 and CDR2 from the germline V gene are SGHVS and FQNEAQ. The CDR3 covers 12 residues. CDR3 coding DNA: TGTGCCAGCAGCCTTGGACGAAATGAGCAGTTCTTC. Encoded protein: CASSLGRNEQFF.

About this clonotype itself: A much larger clone is a single base away; this may be a read error. This chain joins TRBV11-2 and TRBJ1-1, with unresolved D. Germline CDR1 reads SGHAT; CDR2 reads FQNNGV. There are 15 residues in the CDR3. The DNA of the CDR3 is TGTGCCAGCAGCTTTTTCTGGGCTGGGAACACTGAAGCTTCCTTT. Amino acid sequence: CASSFFWAGNTEASF. Together with reference TRBV11-2 and TRBJ1-1, the CDR3 gives the full variable domain: EAGVAQSPRYKIIEKRQSVAFWCNPISGHATLYWYQQILGQGPKLLIQFQNNGVVDDSQLPKDRFSAERLKGVDSTLKIQPAKLEDSAVYLCASSFFWAGNTEASFGQGTRLTVV.

This clonotype was counted at least ten times. The J gene is TRBJ1-2, the V gene TRBV10-3, with a tentative D call TRBD1 (5 bases). Between the trimmed V and J ends, which lost 1 base and 8 bases, there was a span of 8 bases. The CDR3 extends over 12 amino acids. Germline V lookup: CDR1 ENHRY, CDR2 SYGVKD. The CDR3, as DNA: TGTGCCATCAGTGAGTTGGGGACCGGCTACACCTTC. Its translation is CAISELGTGYTF.

This chain uses TRBV29-1 with TRBJ1-5, with TRBD1 matching over 10 bases. Losses at the gene ends were 7 bases for V and 3 bases for J; bases not matched to a gene: 6. Germline lookup yields CDR1 SQVTM and CDR2 ANQGSEA. This CDR3 has 14 amino acids. DNA for the CDR3: TGCAGCGCCGTCGGGACAGGGGACAATCAGCCCCAGCATTTT. Protein sequence: CSAVGTGDNQPQHF.

The J gene is TRBJ2-5, the V gene TRBV20-1, with 15 bases that match TRBD2. Trimming at V came to 3 bases and at J to 5 bases, leaving 10 bases not matched to a gene. Germline CDR1 and CDR2: DFQATT and SNEGSKA (reference sequence). There are 17 residues in the CDR3. The CDR3 nucleotides are TGCAGTGCTAGTGGGTCGGGACTAGCGGGAGGACCCGAGACCCAGTACTTC. Its translation: CSASGSGLAGGPETQYF.

This clonotype has a count of ten or more. V usage is TRBV2 and J usage is TRBJ1-6; perhaps TRBD1 as D (6 bases). Germline-derived CDR1 and CDR2 are SNHLY and FYNNEI. The CDR3 spans 15 residues. Trimming removed 8 bases from V and 7 bases from J, with 18 bases in between. The CDR3 DNA reads as TGTGCCAGCGGGGATACAGGGACCGCAAATTCACCCCTCCACTTT. Protein: CASGDTGTANSPLHF.

In this sample, this clonotype turned up many times. V and J are TRBV24-1 and TRBJ2-5, with 9 positions matching TRBD2. The CDR3 extends over 16 amino acids. Germline-derived CDR1 and CDR2 are KGHDR and SFDVKD. The trim removed 1 base at V and 4 bases at J, leaving 6 bases unmatched. CDR3 region: CATSDFSLAGRETQYF. The CDR3 bases are TGTGCCACCAGTGATTTTTCCCTAGCGGGGAGAGAGACCCAGTACTTC.

As DNA, the CDR3 is TGTGCCAGCAGTTACTCTCAGGGGTCGAGCACTGAAGCTTTCTTT. This codes for CASSYSQGSSTEAFF. The J gene is TRBJ1-1, the V gene TRBV6-5, with D tentatively TRBD1 (6 bases). V gave up 0 bases and J gave up 4 bases, with 12 bases separating them. This CDR3 spans 15 amino acids. Germline CDR1 and CDR2: MNHEY and SVGAGI.

This clonotype came up a few times. This rearrangement joins TRBV28 to TRBJ2-7; D perhaps matches TRBD1 (6 bases). The CDR3 sequence is 15 residues long. CDR1 is MDHEN and CDR2 is SYDVKM in the germline V gene. Trimming removed 5 bases at V and 5 bases at J, with 19 bases between. This chain's CDR3 is CASSAWPQGRNEQYF. The CDR3 DNA is TGTGCCAGCAGTGCCTGGCCACAGGGAAGGAACGAGCAGTACTTC. The full variable domain, rest sourced from reference TRBV28 and TRBJ2-7, is DVKVTQSSRYLVKRTGEKVFLECVQDMDHENMFWYRQDPGLGLRLIYFSYDVKMKEKGDIPEGYSVSREKKERFSLILESASTNQTSMYLCASSAWPQGRNEQYFGPGTRLTVT.

For this clonotype: A read error may explain this, as a much larger clone is one base away. Here the CDR3 DNA reads TGTGCCAGCAGGGCCATGACAAACTATGGCTACGCCTTC. As protein: CASRAMTNYGYAF. The rearrangement links TRBV12-3 or TRBV12-4 to TRBJ1-2; no firm D call. The CDR3 runs to 13 residues.

This clonotype was observed at least ten times. This chain links TRBV5-8 with TRBJ1-2, with 8 bases lining up with TRBD1. The germline CDR1 and CDR2 sequences are SGHTS and YDEGEE. The CDR3 consists of 15 residues. J was trimmed by 1 base and V by 6 bases; bases with no gene match: 8. CDR3 sequence reads: CASNNGQGINYGYTF. CDR3 DNA: TGTGCCAGCAACAATGGACAGGGAATTAACTATGGCTACACCTTC.

CDR3 sequence: CASSSLLTGPYGYTF. The CDR3 nucleotides are TGTGCCAGCAGCTCCCTTCTCACAGGGCCCTATGGCTACACCTTC. The chain couples TRBV7-6 to TRBJ1-2, with a possible D match to TRBD1 (6 bases). This CDR3 region has 15 residues. The V end was cut by 4 bases, the J end by 4 bases, with 16 bases between. CDR1 is SGHVS, CDR2 FNYEAQ, per germline.